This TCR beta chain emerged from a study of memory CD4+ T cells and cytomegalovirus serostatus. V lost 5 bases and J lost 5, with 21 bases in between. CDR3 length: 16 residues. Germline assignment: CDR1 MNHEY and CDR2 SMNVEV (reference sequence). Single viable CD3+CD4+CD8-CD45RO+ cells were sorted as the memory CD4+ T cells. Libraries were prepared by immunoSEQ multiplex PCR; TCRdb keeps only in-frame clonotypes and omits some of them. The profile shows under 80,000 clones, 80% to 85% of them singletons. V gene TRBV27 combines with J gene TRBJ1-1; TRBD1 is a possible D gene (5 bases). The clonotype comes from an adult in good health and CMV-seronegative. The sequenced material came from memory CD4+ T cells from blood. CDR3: CASSEHTGGGYTEAFF. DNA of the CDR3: TGTGCCAGCAGTGAACACACCGGGGGGGGGTATACTGAAGCTTTCTTT.